This entry concerns a single T cell receptor beta chain. This clonotype has ten or more counts. Which antigen it targets is not known. Base qualities are missing; no much larger clone stands one base away. In the ophthalmopathy patients, disease was moderately to severely active, with a Clinical Activity Score of 3 or more, a NOSPECS grade of 4 or more, and a duration of less than 3 months. The study excluded patients with uncontrolled infections, other autoimmune diseases, pregnancy or lactation. Diagnoses were based on clinical symptoms, serum thyroxine and TRAb, thyroid ultrasound and orbital computed tomography. PBMCs were separated from roughly 10 ml of fresh peripheral blood using Ficoll-Paque density gradient centrifugation. Total RNA was extracted using Trizol reagent, and RNA quality was assessed on an Agilent 2100 Bioanalyzer. These data originate in a study of T cells in Graves' hyperthyroidism and ophthalmopathy (dated by TCRdb to about 2019). Regarding the study in general: Peripheral blood was collected at initial diagnosis, before any treatment. In addition, the study compared T-cell repertoires in thyroid tissue and in blood from roughly 6 Graves' hyperthyroidism patients. After sampling, hyperthyroidism patients received methimazole starting at 30 mg daily, and ophthalmopathy patients received high-dose intravenous methylprednisolone. Whether ophthalmopathy could be predicted prospectively was tested in an independent validation cohort made up of under 20 hyperthyroidism patients plus 17 patients who later progressed to ophthalmopathy. The paper reports TCR Vbeta CDR3 sequencing of 140 or so peripheral blood samples: some 44 ophthalmopathy, 70 to 85 hyperthyroidism and approximately 17 progressor patients. TCR V-J signatures able to tell the groups apart were searched for in a discovery cohort of 90 to 100 patients, of whom more than 40 had Graves' ophthalmopathy and 57 had stable Graves' hyperthyroidism. The 75 to 100 discovery patients were divided at random into training and test sets in a 7:3 ratio.

The CDR3 starts with the cysteine, ends with the phenylalanine, and has 15 residues. The DNA shown is the 45-base CDR3, in frame from base 1. A distance of 19 bases separates the germline ends of V and J, which lose 7 bases and 4 bases respectively. Based on the germline V gene, the CDR1 and CDR2 sequences are SGHAT and FQNNGV. Overall study results and their limits: Most expanded thyroid clonotypes (frequency above 0.001) were also found in blood, which suggests that blood repertoires may mirror thyroid immune responses. During validation, the model predicted progression to ophthalmopathy a median of approximately six months ahead of onset, with almost 71% sensitivity and more than 72% specificity. No statistical method was used to set the sample size in advance, and investigators knew the group allocation. A model built on a 13 V-J signature distinguished ophthalmopathy from stable hyperthyroidism, reaching about 89% sensitivity and under 84% specificity in cross-validation and 80%/75% in testing.

TCR beta CDR3 regions were amplified from RNA transcripts. A first-round RT-PCR of the TCR CDR3 used the HTBI primer set with the Qiagen OneStep RT-PCR kit. The libraries were constructed in a second round of multiplex PCR and then size-selected and purified. Libraries were sequenced paired-end with 100 bp reads on an Illumina HiSeq2000. In the source study's methods: SOAPnuke was used to process the raw data, removing reads that contained adapters or uncalled bases, had a mean Phred below 15, or lacked an exact match to the constant primer or identifier. High-quality paired reads were merged with COPE v1.2.5, and unique nucleotide sequences were defined as clonotypes. MiTCR v1.1 was used to align clonotypes to the IMGT TRBV, TRBD and TRBJ reference segments. Only V-J combinations with frequency above 0.0001, covering about 99% of repertoires, were analysed. The TCS score was defined as the ratio of F50 (clonal expansion) to E x V (chaos), calculated using BLOSUM62-based TCRdist between CDR3 peptides within each V-J. Welch's t-statistics and random forest reduced approximately 520 V-J features to some 14, which were used in a naive Bayes classifier (R e1071). TCRdb reworked the public reads: Q25 trimming with fastp, MiXCR clone assembly, productive beta chains retained. CDR3 protein sequences are deduplicated, and each keeps its most common genes and DNA. The V and J calls follow TCRdb's processing rather than the paper's. The sample table holds 360,000 or so distinct CDR3 sequences, of which around 18% were seen once. Around 15% of the sample goes to the ten largest clones.

The rearrangement joined TRBV11-2 to TRBJ1-1, with a weak D call of TRBD1 (6 bases match). The TCR sequence derives from a woman in her 40s with Graves' ophthalmopathy. Sequencing was carried out using blood. The CDR3 in this case is CASNPGGGRGTEAFF. Here is the DNA: TGTGCCAGCAACCCCGGGGGGGGGCGCGGCACTGAAGCTTTCTTT.